This TCR beta chain was obtained from a study of T-cell memory formation after mild COVID-19. 5'RACE primed at constant segments yielded TCR alpha and TCR beta cDNA libraries bearing sample barcodes and UMIs. MiXCR was run by TCRdb on the 5' RACE reads, yielding one entry per CDR3 protein. This table has about 110,000 distinct CDR3 sequences, 12% appearing once. CDR3 length equals 15 residues. From germline, CDR1 is SGHDT and CDR2 YYEEEE. The V end was cut by 1 base, the J end by 4 bases, with 12 bases between. With respect to this clonotype: No antigen is known for it.

General study results and limits: There were some responding clones in pre-infection memory, which suggested that cross-reactive memory had joined. Contracting CD4+ clones sat mainly in CM and EM; CD8+ in EMRA.

The chain has TRBV5-6 and TRBJ2-1; D remains unclear. Sequencing was done on a sample of PBMCs or a T cell subset sorted from them (not recorded which). The clonotype comes from an adult woman who had mild COVID-19 (a few samples of this study predate the infection). Cell type and time point are not known. CDR3 amino acids: CASSLLTGSYNEQFF. CDR3 nucleotides: TGTGCCAGCAGCTTGTTAACGGGTTCTTACAATGAGCAGTTCTTC.